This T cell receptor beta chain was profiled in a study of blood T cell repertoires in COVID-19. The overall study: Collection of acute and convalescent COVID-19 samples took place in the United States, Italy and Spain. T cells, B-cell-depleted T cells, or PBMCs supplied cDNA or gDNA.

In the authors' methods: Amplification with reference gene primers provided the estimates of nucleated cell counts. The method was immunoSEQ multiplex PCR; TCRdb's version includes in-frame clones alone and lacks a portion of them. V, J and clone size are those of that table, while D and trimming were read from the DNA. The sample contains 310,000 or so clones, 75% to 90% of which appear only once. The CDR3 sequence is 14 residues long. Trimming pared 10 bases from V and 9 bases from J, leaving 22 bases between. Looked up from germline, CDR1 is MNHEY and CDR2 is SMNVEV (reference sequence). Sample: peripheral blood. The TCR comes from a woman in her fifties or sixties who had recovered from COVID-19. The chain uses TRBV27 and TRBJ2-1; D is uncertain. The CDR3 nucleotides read TGTGCCACCCGCTGGGTTGTAGGCAGCGCTGAGCAGTTCTTC. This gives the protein CATRWVVGSAEQFF.